Sequencing of this TCR beta chain was carried out in a study of cytomegalovirus exposure and HLA in healthy donors. Study-wide points: Reported findings show TCR beta sequences accurately forecast HLA-A and HLA-B alleles in most subjects. Analysis was performed later, and it showed HLA-associated TCR beta chains to be more clonally expanded than equally common others. For most TCR sequences rarity was the rule, although some public TCRs occurred in many donors.

A multiplex PCR was run with 60 Vbeta primers and 13 Jbeta primers. This table comes from immunoSEQ multiplex PCR, and its TCRdb copy is limited to in-frame clones, with some not included. Among more than 150,000 clones listed, roughly 80% were seen once. The CDR3 runs 15 residues. After removal of 8 bases from V and 0 bases from J, the junction contained 7 bases not matched to a gene. Germline values: CDR1 MNHEY, CDR2 SMNVEV (reference sequence). As concerns this clone: Its cognate antigen is unknown.

This TCR came from a man aged 40-55 years in good health and CMV-seronegative. Sequencing was performed on PBMCs. The V gene is TRBV27, the J gene TRBJ1-3; 7 nucleotides match TRBD1. CDR3 region: CASSRTGDSGNTIYF. The CDR3 region has the DNA TGTGCCAGCTCGCGTACAGGGGACTCTGGAAACACCATATATTTT.